The 4 T cell receptor beta chains below were found in one sample sequenced in a study of CD8 T cells in ankylosing spondylitis. TCRdb itself ran the 5' RACE reads through MiXCR, one entry per CDR3 protein. In the table there are 390,000 or so distinct CDR3 sequences, around 22% of which are singletons. These receptors have no identified antigens. Regarding the study as a whole: Typical of ankylosing spondylitis blood, it appeared, was a TCR beta motif of seven to nine highly homologous variants.

The sample taken for sequencing was blood, either unsorted or a sorted T cell fraction (not recorded which). These receptors were taken from a male donor with ankylosing spondylitis.

This clonotype was observed at least ten times. The chain carries TRBV27 and TRBJ2-7, with TRBD2 identical over 11 bases. Trimming removed 6 bases from V and 7 bases from J; junction bases left unmatched: 8. Germline V gene data show CDR1 as MNHEY and CDR2 as SMNVEV (reference sequence). The CDR3 totals 14 residues. CDR3 DNA sequence: TGTGCCAGCAGGGGACTAGCGGTCTCGATGGAGCAGTACTTC. Its protein product is CASRGLAVSMEQYF.

This clonotype was seen a handful of times. The chain employs TRBV9 and TRBJ2-7; 9 bases match TRBD2. The CDR3 is 15 residues long. V dropped 0 bases and J dropped 2; count of bases not matched to a gene: 3. Germline loops: CDR1 SGDLS, CDR2 YYNGEE. The CDR3 spells CASSVGLAETYEQYF. As DNA, the CDR3 is TGTGCCAGCAGCGTAGGACTAGCGGAAACCTACGAGCAGTACTTC.

The genes are TRBV11-2 and TRBJ2-7, with 8 nucleotides matching TRBD1. V was clipped by 1 base and J by 2 bases; unmatched bases: 7. Germline V CDR1 and CDR2: SGHAT, FQNNGV. The CDR3 has 16 residues. CDR3 residues: CASSLARTGLTYEQYF. The CDR3 nucleotides are TGTGCCAGCAGCTTAGCTCGGACAGGGTTGACCTACGAGCAGTACTTC.

The genes are TRBV27 and TRBJ2-1; tentatively, D is TRBD2 (6 bases). Germline CDR1 and CDR2: MNHEY and SMNVEV (reference sequence). There are 15 residues in the CDR3. With 3 bases removed from V and 5 bases from J, the gap between germline ends came to 14 bases. The CDR3 spells CASSFGGNRNNEQFF. DNA for the CDR3: TGTGCCAGCAGTTTCGGGGGAAACAGAAACAATGAGCAGTTCTTC.